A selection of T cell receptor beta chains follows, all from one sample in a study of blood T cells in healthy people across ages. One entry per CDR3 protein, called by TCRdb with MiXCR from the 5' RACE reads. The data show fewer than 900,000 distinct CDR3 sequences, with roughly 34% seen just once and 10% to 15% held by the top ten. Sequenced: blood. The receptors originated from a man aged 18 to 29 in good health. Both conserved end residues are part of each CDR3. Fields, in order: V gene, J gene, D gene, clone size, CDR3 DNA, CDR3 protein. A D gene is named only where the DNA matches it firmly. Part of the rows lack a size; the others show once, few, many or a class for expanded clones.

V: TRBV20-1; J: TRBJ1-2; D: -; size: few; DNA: TGCAGTGCTAGAGATCATAAGGGAGACGGCTATGGCTACACCTTC; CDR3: CSARDHKGDGYGYTF
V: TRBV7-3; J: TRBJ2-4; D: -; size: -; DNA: TGTGCCAGCAGCTTAGGGGGGCCCAAAAACATTCAGTACTTC; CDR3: CASSLGGPKNIQYF
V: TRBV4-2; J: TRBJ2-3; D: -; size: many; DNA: TGTGCCAGCAGCCAAGGGAACGACCCGGAAGCCACAGATACGCAGTATTTT; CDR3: CASSQGNDPEATDTQYF
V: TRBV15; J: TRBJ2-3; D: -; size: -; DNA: TGTGCCACCAGCAGAGCGGGAGATACGCAGTATTTT; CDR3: CATSRAGDTQYF
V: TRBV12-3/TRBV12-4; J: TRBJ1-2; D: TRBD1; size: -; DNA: TGTGCCAGCAGTTTAGCGGGACAGGGGTACGATGGCTACACCTTC; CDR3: CASSLAGQGYDGYTF
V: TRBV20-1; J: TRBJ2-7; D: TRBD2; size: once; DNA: TGCAGTGCGACTAGCGGGGGGCCCACCTACGAGCAGTACTTC; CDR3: CSATSGGPTYEQYF
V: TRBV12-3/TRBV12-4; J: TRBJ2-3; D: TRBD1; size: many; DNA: TGTGCCAGCACCCTTGACAGGGTCCTAGATACGCAGTATTTT; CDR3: CASTLDRVLDTQYF
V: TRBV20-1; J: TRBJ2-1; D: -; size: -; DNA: TGCAGTGCACCTCCCCCGGGGGGCGGCTACAATGAGCAGTTCTTC; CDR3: CSAPPPGGGYNEQFF
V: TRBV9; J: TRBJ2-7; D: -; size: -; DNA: TGTGCCAGCAGCGGACGGGACACCTACGAGCAGTACTTC; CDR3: CASSGRDTYEQYF
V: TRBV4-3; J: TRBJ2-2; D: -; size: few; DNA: TGCGCCAGCAGCCAGAGTACTAGCAGGGACACCGGGGAGCTGTTTTTT; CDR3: CASSQSTSRDTGELFF
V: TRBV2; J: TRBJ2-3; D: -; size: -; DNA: TGTGCCAGCAGTGAAGTGCCCTTTACAGGGTCCACAGATACGCAGTATTTT; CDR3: CASSEVPFTGSTDTQYF
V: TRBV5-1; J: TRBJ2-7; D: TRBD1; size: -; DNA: TGCGCCAGCAGCTTGGAGGGACAGGTGGACGAGCAGTACTTC; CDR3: CASSLEGQVDEQYF
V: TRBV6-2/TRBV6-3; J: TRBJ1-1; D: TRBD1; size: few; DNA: TGTGCCAGCGGACAGGGCTGGACTGAAGCTTTCTTT; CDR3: CASGQGWTEAFF
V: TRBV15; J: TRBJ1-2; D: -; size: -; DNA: TGTGCCACCAGCAGAGGGGGCGAGGCACGGGGCTACACCTTC; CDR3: CATSRGGEARGYTF
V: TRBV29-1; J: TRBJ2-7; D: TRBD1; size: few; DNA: TGCAGCGTTGACGGGCCAGGGGGCTATAATGAGCAGTACTTC; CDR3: CSVDGPGGYNEQYF
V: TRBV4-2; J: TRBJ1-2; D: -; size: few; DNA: TGTGCCAGCAGCCGCGGACTTTCGGGGGCCTATGGCTACACCTTC; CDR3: CASSRGLSGAYGYTF
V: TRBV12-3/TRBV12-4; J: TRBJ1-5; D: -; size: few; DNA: TGTGCCAGCAGCACCCAGGGACAGCCCCAGCATTTT; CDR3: CASSTQGQPQHF
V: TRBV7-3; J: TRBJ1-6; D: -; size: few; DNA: TGTGCCAGCAGCTCTGGACAGAATAATTCACCCCTCCACTTT; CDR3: CASSSGQNNSPLHF
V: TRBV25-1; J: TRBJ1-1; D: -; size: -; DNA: TGTGCCAGCAGTGTCTACTGCGAAGCTTTCTTT; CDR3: CASSVYCEAFF
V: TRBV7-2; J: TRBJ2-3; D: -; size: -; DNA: TGTGCCAGCAGCCCAGGAGGGGGGCTGGGAGATACGCAGTATTTT; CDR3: CASSPGGGLGDTQYF
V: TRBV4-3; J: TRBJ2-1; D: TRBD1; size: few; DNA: TGCGCCAGCAGCCAAGACCCGACAGGGGTTGGCTCCTACAATGAGCAGTTCTTC; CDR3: CASSQDPTGVGSYNEQFF
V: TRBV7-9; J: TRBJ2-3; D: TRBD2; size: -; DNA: TGTGCCAGCAGTTCCCCTCGGGCTAGCGGGGCCGACACAGATACGCAGTATTTT; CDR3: CASSSPRASGADTDTQYF
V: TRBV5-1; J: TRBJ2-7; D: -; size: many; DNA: TGCGCCAGCAGGGTCTCGGGCGGAATCTACGAGCAGTACTTC; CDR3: CASRVSGGIYEQYF
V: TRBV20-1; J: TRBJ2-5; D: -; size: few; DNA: TGCAGTGCTAGAAACCGCCGTGGGTCGCCTCAAGAGACCCAGTACTTC; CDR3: CSARNRRGSPQETQYF
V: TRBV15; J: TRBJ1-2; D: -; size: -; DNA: TGTGCCACCAGCAGAGTCTACAGTGGACCCTATGGCTACACCTTC; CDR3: CATSRVYSGPYGYTF
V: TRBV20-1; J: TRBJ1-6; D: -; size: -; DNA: TGCAGTGCTAGTGGGGTCGGGCAGGGCGGTAATTCACCCCTCCACTTT; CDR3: CSASGVGQGGNSPLHF
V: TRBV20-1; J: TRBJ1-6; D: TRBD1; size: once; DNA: TGCAGTGCCCCGACAGGGGGTCCTTATAATTCACCCCCCCACTTT; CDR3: CSAPTGGPYNSPPHF
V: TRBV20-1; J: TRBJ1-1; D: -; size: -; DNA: TGCAGTGGAACAGAGAACACTGAAGCTTTCTTT; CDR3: CSGTENTEAFF
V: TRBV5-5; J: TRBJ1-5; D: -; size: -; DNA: TGTGCCAGCAGCTCACTATGGGCCTATAGCAATCAGCCCCAGCATTTT; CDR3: CASSSLWAYSNQPQHF
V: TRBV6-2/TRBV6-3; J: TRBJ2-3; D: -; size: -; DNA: TGTGCCAGCAGTGACGAAGGGGGGTCCACAGATACGCAGTATTTT; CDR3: CASSDEGGSTDTQYF
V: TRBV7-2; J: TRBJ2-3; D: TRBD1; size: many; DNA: TGTGCCAGCAGCCGCCGGGACAGGGCCTCTTACACAGATACGCAGTATTTT; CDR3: CASSRRDRASYTDTQYF
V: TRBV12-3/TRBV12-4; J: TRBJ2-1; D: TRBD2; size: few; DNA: TGTGCCAGCAGTACACCCCTCGGGGGGAATGAGCAGTTCTTC; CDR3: CASSTPLGGNEQFF
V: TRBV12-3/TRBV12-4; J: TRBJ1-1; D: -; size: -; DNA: TGTGCCAGCAGCTGGGGACTGGGTGAAGCTTTCTTT; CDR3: CASSWGLGEAFF
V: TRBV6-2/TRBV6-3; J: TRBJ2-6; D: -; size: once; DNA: TGTGCCAGCAGAAGCCGGGGGTCTGGGGCCAACGTCCTGACTTTC; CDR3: CASRSRGSGANVLTF
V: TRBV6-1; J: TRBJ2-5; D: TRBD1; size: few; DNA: TGTGCCAGCAGTGAGTCTCATGGTTGGACAGGGGAAGAGACCCAGTACTTC; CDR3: CASSESHGWTGEETQYF
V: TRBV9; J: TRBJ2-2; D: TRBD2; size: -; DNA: TGTGCCAGCAGCGGATATAGACTAGCGGGGGGTAAGACCGGGGAGCTGTTTTTT; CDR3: CASSGYRLAGGKTGELFF
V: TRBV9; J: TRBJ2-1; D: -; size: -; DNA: TGTGCCAGCAGCGTCATGGGCAATGAGCAGTTCTTC; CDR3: CASSVMGNEQFF
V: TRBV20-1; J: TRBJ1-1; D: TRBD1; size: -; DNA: TGCAGTGCTAGTGACCTGACCGGGACAGCAATGAACACTGAAGCTTTCTTT; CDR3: CSASDLTGTAMNTEAFF
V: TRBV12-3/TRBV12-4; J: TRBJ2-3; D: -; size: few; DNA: TGTGCCAGCAGTATCGTGAGAAGCACAGATACGCAGTATTTT; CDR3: CASSIVRSTDTQYF
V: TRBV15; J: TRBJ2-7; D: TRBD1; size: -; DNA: TGTGCCACCAGCAGAGTAAGACAGGGCTCCTACGAGCAGTACTTC; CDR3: CATSRVRQGSYEQYF
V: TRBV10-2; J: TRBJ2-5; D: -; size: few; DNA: TGCGCCAGCGGCCCCGGTCTCTCTGCCGAGACCCAGTACTTC; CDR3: CASGPGLSAETQYF
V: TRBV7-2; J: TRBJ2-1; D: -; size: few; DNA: TGTGCCAGCACCACAACCGCTAGGAGCTCCTACAATGAGCAGTTCTTC; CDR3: CASTTTARSSYNEQFF
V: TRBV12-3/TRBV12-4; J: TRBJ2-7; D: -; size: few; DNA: TGTGCCAGCAGGGGGCTCAGCTCCTACAATGAGCAGTACTTC; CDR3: CASRGLSSYNEQYF
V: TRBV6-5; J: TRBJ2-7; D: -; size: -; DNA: TGTGCCAGCAGTAGAGGAACTAACGAGCAGTACTTC; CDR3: CASSRGTNEQYF
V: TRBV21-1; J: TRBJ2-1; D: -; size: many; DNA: TGTGCCAGCAGCGCCGGGACAGGGGGAAATGAGCAGTTCTTC; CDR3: CASSAGTGGNEQFF
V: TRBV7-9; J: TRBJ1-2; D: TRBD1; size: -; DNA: TGTGCCAGCAGCAAAAAGAGGGACAGAAATAACTATGGCTACACCTTC; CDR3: CASSKKRDRNNYGYTF
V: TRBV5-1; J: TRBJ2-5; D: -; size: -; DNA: TGCGCCAGCAGCTTGGGTGCAGGGGGGATCCAAGAGACCCAGTACTTC; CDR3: CASSLGAGGIQETQYF
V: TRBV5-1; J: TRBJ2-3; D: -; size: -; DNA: TGCGCCAGCAGCTTGGGTCAGGAGATGGATACGCAGTATTTT; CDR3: CASSLGQEMDTQYF
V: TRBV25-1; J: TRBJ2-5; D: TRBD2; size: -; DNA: TGTGCCAGCAGTGAGCCCGGGAGGGAGACCCAGTACTTC; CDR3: CASSEPGRETQYF
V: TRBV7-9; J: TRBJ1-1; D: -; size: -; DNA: TGTGCCAGCAGCTTACCATCTTCAGAGGGGTTATTACGTGAAGCTTTCTTT; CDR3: CASSLPSSEGLLREAFF
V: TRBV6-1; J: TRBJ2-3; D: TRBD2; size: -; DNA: TGTGCCAGCAGTCGAACGATTAGCGGGAAAGGAGGTCAGGCAGATACGCAGTATTTT; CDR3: CASSRTISGKGGQADTQYF
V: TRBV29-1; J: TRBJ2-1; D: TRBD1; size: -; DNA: TGCAGCGAACGGACAGGGACCTATCCCTACAATGAGCAGGTCTTC; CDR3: CSERTGTYPYNEQVF
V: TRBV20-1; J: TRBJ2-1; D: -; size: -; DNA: TGCAGTGTACGTCTCCGCCCCGAGCAGTTCTTC; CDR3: CSVRLRPEQFF